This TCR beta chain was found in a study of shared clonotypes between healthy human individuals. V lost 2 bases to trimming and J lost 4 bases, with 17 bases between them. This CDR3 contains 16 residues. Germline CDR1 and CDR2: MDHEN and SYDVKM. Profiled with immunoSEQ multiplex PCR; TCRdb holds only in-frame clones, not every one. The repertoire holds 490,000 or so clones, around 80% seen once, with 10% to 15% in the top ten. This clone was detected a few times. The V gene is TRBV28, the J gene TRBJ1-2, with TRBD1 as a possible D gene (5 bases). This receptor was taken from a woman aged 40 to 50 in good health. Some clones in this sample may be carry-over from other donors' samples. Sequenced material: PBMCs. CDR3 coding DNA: TGTGCCAGCAGTTTAGGGGCCGGCGGGGTTGGCTATGGCTACACCTTC. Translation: CASSLGAGGVGYGYTF.